This T cell receptor (beta chain) was recovered during a study of radiotherapy plus CTLA-4 blockade in lung cancer. Study as a whole: Objective responses were documented in 15% to 20% of patients, with disease control in about 31%. Study outcomes and limitations: Blood saw expansion of tumor-derived TCR clones after radiotherapy plus ipilimumab. Best predicting response, reportedly, were early blood T cell clone dynamics, with interferon-beta.

Using immunoSEQ multiplex PCR, the repertoire was profiled, and TCRdb retains in-frame clones only, with some absent. Of just under 45,000 clones listed, less than 75% are singletons. In the case of this clone: Its target is not known.

CDR1 MNHEY and CDR2 SMNVEV come from the germline V gene (reference sequence). The CDR3 length is 17 residues. V lost 4 bases, J lost 5 bases, and 14 bases stayed unmatched. Focal radiation with ipilimumab CTLA-4 blockade was given to patients with chemo-refractory metastatic non-small-cell lung cancer. The TCR sequence derives from a human donor with non-small cell lung cancer who had a partial response to radiotherapy plus ipilimumab. Here the sequenced sample was peripheral blood, taken from a patient treated with radiotherapy plus ipilimumab. The chain employs TRBV27 and TRBJ1-1; 9 bases map to TRBD1. CDR3 bases: TGTGCCAGCAGTTCCCGGGCCCACAGGGGGCGCAAAACTGAAGCTTTCTTT. It is translated as CASSSRAHRGRKTEAFF.